This record concerns one T cell receptor (beta chain) sequence. The antigen remains unidentified. The entry originates in a study of T cells expressing NK-cell markers. Study-wide background: Of eight sequenced donors, seven were HCMV-seropositive and one HCMV-seronegative. Study-level findings and limits: NKG2C+ dominant clonotype frequencies in 5 or 6 donors were roughly 1.0-7.5% of CD8+ T cells.

Per germline, CDR1 DFQATT and CDR2 SNEGSKA (reference sequence). The CDR3 contains 11 residues. TCRdb reprocessed the 5' RACE reads and reports one entry per CDR3 protein, with no DNA. The sample data list 450,000 to 600,000 distinct CDR3 sequences. The sequenced material came from blood T cells: a sorted CD56 or NKG2C T cell subset, CD4+ or CD8+ T cells, or bulk PBMC T cells (not recorded which). The chain employs TRBV20-1 and TRBJ1-2; the TCRdb call, TRBD1, lacks DNA for checking. This receptor was identified in a man younger than 35 in good health. CDR3 sequence reads: CSARGWHGYTF.